A selection of T cell receptor beta chains follows, all from one sample in a study of breast tumors, draining lymph nodes, adjacent tissues. TCRdb recomputed calls from the multiplex PCR reads with MiXCR, one row per CDR3 protein. The repertoire has tens of thousands of distinct CDR3 sequences, around 68% of them found once; the top ten carry 20% to 25%. The sequencing sample was made of tumor-adjacent breast tissue. Every receptor here comes from a female donor with breast cancer. Some clones in this sample may be carry-over from other donors' samples. CDR3s include the opening cysteine and the closing phenylalanine or tryptophan. Fields, in order: CDR3 length, clone size, J gene, D gene, V gene, CDR3 DNA, CDR3 protein. D genes are given only for firm matches. Size tells how often a clone was seen (once, few, many) or the class of an expanded clone, and some rows leave it out.

cdr3_length: 16; clone_size: many; j_call: TRBJ2-3; d_call: .; v_call: TRBV4-1; cdr3_nt: TGCGCCAGCAGCCAAGATGTGACTGTTAGCACAGATACGCAGTATTTT; cdr3_aa: CASSQDVTVSTDTQYF
cdr3_length: 15; clone_size: medium-sized; j_call: TRBJ2-1; d_call: TRBD1; v_call: TRBV6-1; cdr3_nt: TGTGCCAGCAGTGAGGGGACAGGGACCTACAATGAGCAGTTCTTC; cdr3_aa: CASSEGTGTYNEQFF
cdr3_length: 15; clone_size: .; j_call: TRBJ1-6; d_call: TRBD1; v_call: TRBV7-2; cdr3_nt: TGTGCCAGCAGCCCGTACAGGGGCGGGAATTCACCCCTCCACTTT; cdr3_aa: CASSPYRGGNSPLHF
cdr3_length: 16; clone_size: .; j_call: TRBJ2-3; d_call: TRBD1; v_call: TRBV4-1; cdr3_nt: TGCGCCAGCAGCCAACCCTGGACAGGGGAGACAGATACGCAGTATTTT; cdr3_aa: CASSQPWTGETDTQYF
cdr3_length: 11; clone_size: .; j_call: TRBJ2-7; d_call: .; v_call: TRBV29-1; cdr3_nt: TGCAGCGTCGGGACCCCCTACGAGCAGTACTTC; cdr3_aa: CSVGTPYEQYF
cdr3_length: 15; clone_size: once; j_call: TRBJ2-7; d_call: TRBD2; v_call: TRBV7-8; cdr3_nt: TGTGCCAGCAGCTTAGGCTCTAGCGGGGGCTACGAGCAGTACTTC; cdr3_aa: CASSLGSSGGYEQYF
cdr3_length: 16; clone_size: .; j_call: TRBJ2-3; d_call: .; v_call: TRBV7-6; cdr3_nt: TGCGCCAGCAGCTTAGGTGCGGGCTCTTACACAGATACGCAGTATTTT; cdr3_aa: CASSLGAGSYTDTQYF
cdr3_length: 14; clone_size: .; j_call: TRBJ1-6; d_call: .; v_call: TRBV7-9; cdr3_nt: TGTGCCAGCAGCTTAGAACAACCGGGCTCACCCCTCCACTTT; cdr3_aa: CASSLEQPGSPLHF
cdr3_length: 14; clone_size: medium-sized; j_call: TRBJ2-7; d_call: .; v_call: TRBV5-6; cdr3_nt: TGTGCCAGCAGCAGTACCGGGACCACGGGGGAGCAGTACTTC; cdr3_aa: CASSSTGTTGEQYF
cdr3_length: 16; clone_size: .; j_call: TRBJ2-5; d_call: TRBD1; v_call: TRBV14; cdr3_nt: TGTGCCAGCAGCCCCCTGGGACAGGGCTTGCGAGAGACCCAGTACTTC; cdr3_aa: CASSPLGQGLRETQYF
cdr3_length: 11; clone_size: medium-sized; j_call: TRBJ2-7; d_call: .; v_call: TRBV20-1; cdr3_nt: TGCAGTGCCGTACGTGAGTACGAGCAGTACTTC; cdr3_aa: CSAVREYEQYF
cdr3_length: 13; clone_size: few; j_call: TRBJ2-1; d_call: TRBD1; v_call: TRBV20-1; cdr3_nt: TGCAGTGCTTCCCGGGGACAGTACAATGAGCAGTTCTTC; cdr3_aa: CSASRGQYNEQFF
cdr3_length: 13; clone_size: once; j_call: TRBJ2-2; d_call: .; v_call: TRBV29-1; cdr3_nt: TGCAGCGTTGAATTGGGGGCTGCCGGGGAGCTGTTTTTT; cdr3_aa: CSVELGAAGELFF
cdr3_length: 15; clone_size: .; j_call: TRBJ1-3; d_call: .; v_call: TRBV25-1; cdr3_nt: TGTGCCAGCAGTGAATGGAGGGGAACTGGAAACACCATATATTTT; cdr3_aa: CASSEWRGTGNTIYF
cdr3_length: 15; clone_size: .; j_call: TRBJ2-3; d_call: .; v_call: TRBV2; cdr3_nt: TGTGCCAGCCGAAGAGTACTTCAGGGTACAGATACGCAGTATTTT; cdr3_aa: CASRRVLQGTDTQYF